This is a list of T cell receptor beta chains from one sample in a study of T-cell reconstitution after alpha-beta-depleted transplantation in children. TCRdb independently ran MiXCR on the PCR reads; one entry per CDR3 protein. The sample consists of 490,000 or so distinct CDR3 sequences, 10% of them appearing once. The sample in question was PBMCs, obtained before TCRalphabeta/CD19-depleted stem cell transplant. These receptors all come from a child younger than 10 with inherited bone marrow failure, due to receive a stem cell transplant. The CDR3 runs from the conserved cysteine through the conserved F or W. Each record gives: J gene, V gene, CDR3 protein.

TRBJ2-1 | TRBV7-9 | CASSLASREFDNEQFF
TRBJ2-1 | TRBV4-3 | CASSHPLGGGRSYNEQFF
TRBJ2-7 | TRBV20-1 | CSARDRRAGVTEQYF
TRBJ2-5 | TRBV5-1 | CASSLGRGLAVQETQYF
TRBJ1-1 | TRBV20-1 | CSAPPTGLNTEAFF
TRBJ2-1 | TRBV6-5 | CASSWTSGGYNEQFF
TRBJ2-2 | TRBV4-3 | CASSQPTGGGELFF
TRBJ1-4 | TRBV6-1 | CASLDRAPEKLFF
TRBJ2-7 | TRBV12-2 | CASRPHAQNF
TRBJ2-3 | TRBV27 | CASRIGLTKGTDTQYF
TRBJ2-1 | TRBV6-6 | CASMERYNEQFF
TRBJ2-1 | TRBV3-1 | CASSPGLARHNEQFF
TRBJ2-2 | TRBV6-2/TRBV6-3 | CASSYARAGFPGELFF
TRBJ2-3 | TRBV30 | CAWSLFSGSMGGADTQYF
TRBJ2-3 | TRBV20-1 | CSGERETDTQYF
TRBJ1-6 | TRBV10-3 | CAISSTGWNSPLHF
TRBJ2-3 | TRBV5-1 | CASSWTATDTQYF
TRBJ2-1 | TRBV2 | CASSDLSSPGGQLKSYNEQFF
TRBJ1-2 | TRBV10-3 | CAISSEGGAYGYTF
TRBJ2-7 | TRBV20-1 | CSASVSGTYEQYF
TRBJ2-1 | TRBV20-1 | CSAGATYNEQFF
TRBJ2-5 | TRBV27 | CATHGANQETQYF
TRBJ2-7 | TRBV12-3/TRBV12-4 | CASSLRGFEQYF
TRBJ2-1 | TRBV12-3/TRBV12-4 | CASREIVYNEQFF
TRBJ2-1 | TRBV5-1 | CASSFQGSEYNEQFF
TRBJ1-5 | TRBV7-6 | CASSVGGGGNQPQHF
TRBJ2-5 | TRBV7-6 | CASSANHGATETQYF
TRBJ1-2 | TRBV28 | CASSFPPVSLDVNGYTF
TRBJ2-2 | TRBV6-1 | CASTLTTTGELFF
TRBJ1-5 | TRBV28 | CASSFIGRNQPQHF
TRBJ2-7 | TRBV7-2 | CASSLAFRVDYEQYF
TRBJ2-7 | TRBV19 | CASSIGTGGSYEQYF
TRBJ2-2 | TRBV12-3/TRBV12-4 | CASARPGHNTGELFF
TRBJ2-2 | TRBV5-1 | CASSSREGTGELFF
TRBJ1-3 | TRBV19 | CASSWNSGNTIYF
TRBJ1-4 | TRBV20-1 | CSARKRPKEKLFF
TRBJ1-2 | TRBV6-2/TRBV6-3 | CASSYNGRYTYGYTF
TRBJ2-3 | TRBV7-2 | CASSLASGSRYF
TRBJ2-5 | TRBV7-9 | CASSSSKGTHSQETQYF
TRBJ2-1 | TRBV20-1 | CSARLADFNEQFF
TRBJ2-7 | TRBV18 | CASSPRHGIDEQYF
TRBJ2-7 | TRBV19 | CASYQGTHSYEQYF
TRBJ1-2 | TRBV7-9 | CASSFSQGNYGYTF
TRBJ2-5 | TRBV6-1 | CASTGGPLETQYF
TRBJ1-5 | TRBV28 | CASSFGPTGDGEPQHF